This record covers a single T cell receptor beta chain. The data belong to a study of cytomegalovirus exposure and HLA in healthy donors. The PCR was carried out with 60 Vbeta primers and 13 Jbeta primers. TCRdb's table, derived via immunoSEQ multiplex PCR, lists solely in-frame clones and lacks some. Among around 90,000 clones, about four fifths were seen once, and the ten largest hold under 8.5%. The CDR3 runs 15 residues. Germline CDR1 and CDR2: SGHRS and YFSETQ. The chain uses TRBV5-1 and TRBJ2-5, with 9 positions matching TRBD2. The J call is uncertain, as TRBJ2-7 better fits the DNA end. This sequence originates from a man aged 25 to 40 in good health and CMV-seronegative. The specimen sequenced was PBMCs. CDR3: CASSLAESGGYEQYF. As DNA, the CDR3 is TGCGCCAGCAGCTTGGCCGAAAGCGGGGGGTACGAGCAGTACTTC.